This T cell receptor (beta chain) was identified in a study of ipilimumab plus nivolumab after autologous stem cell transplantation. Starting 14 to 28 days after autologous transplant, ipilimumab 1 mg/kg was given. The method was immunoSEQ multiplex PCR; TCRdb's version includes in-frame clones alone and lacks a portion of them. The table includes fewer than 95,000 clones, around 80% detected once. This CDR3 spans 15 amino acids. V lost 1 base and J 0 bases, leaving 10 bases between the germline ends. Germline lookup yields CDR1 SGHAT and CDR2 FQNNGV. This sample comprised PBMCs, obtained in a trial of ipilimumab plus nivolumab as post-transplant consolidation. The sequence was collected from a male donor with diffuse large B-cell lymphoma. The chain is built from TRBV11-2 and TRBJ2-7; D not certain. The chain's CDR3 is CASSLAPASSYEQYF. DNA of the CDR3: TGTGCCAGCAGCTTAGCGCCAGCCAGCTCCTACGAGCAGTACTTC.